This T cell receptor beta chain was profiled in a study of T cells after yellow fever vaccination. TCRdb re-derived calls from the 5' RACE reads in MiXCR, one entry per CDR3 protein. The profile shows hundreds of thousands of distinct CDR3 sequences, around 12% of them singletons. The sample here was PBMCs, taken on the day of the yellow fever booster vaccination. The receptor comes from a man under 40 who received the YFV17D yellow fever vaccine.

The CDR3 loop reads CASGLGSVPQAQYF. The CDR3 coding sequence is TGTGCTAGTGGTTTGGGTAGCGTTCCCCAGGCGCAGTATTTT. The V gene is TRBV12-5, the J gene TRBJ2-3, with D possibly being TRBD2 (5 bases). The V gene lost 1 base and the J gene lost 10 bases, with 15 bases spanning the gap. The CDR3 is 14 residues long. The germline V gene has CDR1 LGHNT and CDR2 FRNRAP.